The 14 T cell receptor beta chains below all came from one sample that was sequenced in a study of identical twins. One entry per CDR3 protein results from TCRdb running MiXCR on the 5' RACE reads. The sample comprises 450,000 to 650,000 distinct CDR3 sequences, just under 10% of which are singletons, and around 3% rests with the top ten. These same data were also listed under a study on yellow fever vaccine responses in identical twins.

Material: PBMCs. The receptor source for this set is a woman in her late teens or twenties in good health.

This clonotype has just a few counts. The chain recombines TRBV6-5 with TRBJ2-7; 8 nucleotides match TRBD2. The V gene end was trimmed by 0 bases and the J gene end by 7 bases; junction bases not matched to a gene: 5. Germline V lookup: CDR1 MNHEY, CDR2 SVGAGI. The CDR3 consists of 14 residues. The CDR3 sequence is CASSYSRGAFEQYF. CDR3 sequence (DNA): TGTGCCAGCAGTTACTCGCGGGGGGCCTTTGAGCAGTACTTC.

As DNA, the CDR3 is TGTGCCAGCAGCCGGATGTTCGATGAGCAGTTCTTC. It yields the protein CASSRMFDEQFF. The chain joins TRBV2 to TRBJ2-1; no clear D gene. V was cut by 6 bases and J by 8 bases, with 11 bases left in between. CDR3 length equals 12 residues. The germline gives CDR1 SNHLY, CDR2 FYNNEI. Supplemented by reference TRBV2 and TRBJ2-1, the full variable domain reads EPEVTQTPSHQVTQMGQEVILRCVPISNHLYFYWYRQILGQKVEFLVSFYNNEISEKSEIFDDQFSVERPDGSNFTLKIRSTKLEDSAMYFCASSRMFDEQFFGPGTRLTVL.

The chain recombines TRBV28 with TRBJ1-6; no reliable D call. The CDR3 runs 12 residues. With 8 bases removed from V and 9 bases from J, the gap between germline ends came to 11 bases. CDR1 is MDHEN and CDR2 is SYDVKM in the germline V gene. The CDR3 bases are TGTGCCAGCGGTCAGGAGCCTTCACCCCTCCACTTT. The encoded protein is CASGQEPSPLHF.

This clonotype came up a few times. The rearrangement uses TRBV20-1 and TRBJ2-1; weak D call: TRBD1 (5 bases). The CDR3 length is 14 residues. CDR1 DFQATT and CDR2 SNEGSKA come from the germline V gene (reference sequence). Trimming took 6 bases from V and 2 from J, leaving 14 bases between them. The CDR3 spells CSAETVTAYNEQFF. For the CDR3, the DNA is TGCAGTGCGGAGACAGTTACGGCCTACAATGAGCAGTTCTTC.

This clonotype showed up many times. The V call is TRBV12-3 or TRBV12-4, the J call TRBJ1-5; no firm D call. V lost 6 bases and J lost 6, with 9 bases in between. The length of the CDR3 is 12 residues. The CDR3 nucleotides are TGTGCCAGCAGATTAACCGCTCAGCCCCAGCATTTT. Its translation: CASRLTAQPQHF.

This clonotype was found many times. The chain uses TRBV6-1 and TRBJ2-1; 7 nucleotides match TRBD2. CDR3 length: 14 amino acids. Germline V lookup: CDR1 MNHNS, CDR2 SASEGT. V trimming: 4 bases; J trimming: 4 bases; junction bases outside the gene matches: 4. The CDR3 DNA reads TGTGCCAGCAGTGCTAGCGGCGATTACAATGAGCAGTTCTTC. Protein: CASSASGDYNEQFF.

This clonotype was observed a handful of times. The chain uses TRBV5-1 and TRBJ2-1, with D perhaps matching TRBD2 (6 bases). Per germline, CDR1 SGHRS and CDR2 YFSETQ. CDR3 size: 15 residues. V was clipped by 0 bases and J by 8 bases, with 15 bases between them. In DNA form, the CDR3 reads TGCGCCAGCAGCTTGGGGGAACGGGAGAAGTATGAGCAGTTCTTC. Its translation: CASSLGEREKYEQFF. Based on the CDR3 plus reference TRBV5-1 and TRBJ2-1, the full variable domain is KAGVTQTPRYLIKTRGQQVTLSCSPISGHRSVSWYQQTPGQGLQFLFEYFSETQRNKGNFPGRFSGRQFSNSRSEMNVSTLELGDSALYLCASSLGEREKYEQFFGPGTRLTVL.

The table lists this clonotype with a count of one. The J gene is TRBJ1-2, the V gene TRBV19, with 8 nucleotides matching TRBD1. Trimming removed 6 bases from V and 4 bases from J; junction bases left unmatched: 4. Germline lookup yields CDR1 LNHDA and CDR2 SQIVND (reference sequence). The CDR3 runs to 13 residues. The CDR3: CASSRDRIYGYTF. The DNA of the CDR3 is TGTGCCAGTAGCAGGGACAGGATCTATGGCTACACCTTC. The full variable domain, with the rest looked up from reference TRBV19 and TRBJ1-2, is DGGITQSPKYLFRKEGQNVTLSCEQNLNHDAMYWYRQDPGQGLRLIYYSQIVNDFQKGDIAEGYSVSREKKESFPLTVTSAQKNPTAFYLCASSRDRIYGYTFGSGTRLTVV.

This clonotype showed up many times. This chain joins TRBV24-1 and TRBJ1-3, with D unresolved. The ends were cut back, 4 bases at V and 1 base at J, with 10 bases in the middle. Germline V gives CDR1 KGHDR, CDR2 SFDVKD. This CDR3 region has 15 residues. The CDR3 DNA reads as TGTGCCACCAGTGACCCACTCGGTTCTGGAAACACCATATATTTT. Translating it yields CATSDPLGSGNTIYF.

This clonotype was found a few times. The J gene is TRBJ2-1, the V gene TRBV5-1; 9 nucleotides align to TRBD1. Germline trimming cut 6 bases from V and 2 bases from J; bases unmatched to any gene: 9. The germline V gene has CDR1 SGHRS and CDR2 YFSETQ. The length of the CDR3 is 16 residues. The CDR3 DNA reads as TGCGCCAGCACCGCCGGACAGGGGACTACCTACAATGAGCAGTTCTTC. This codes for CASTAGQGTTYNEQFF.

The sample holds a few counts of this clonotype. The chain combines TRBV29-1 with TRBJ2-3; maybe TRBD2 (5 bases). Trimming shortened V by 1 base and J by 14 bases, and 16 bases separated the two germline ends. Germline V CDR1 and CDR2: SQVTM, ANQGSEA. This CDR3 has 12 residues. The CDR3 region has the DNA TGCAGCGTTGAAGTCGTGTCGGACTTGTGGTATTTT. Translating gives CSVEVVSDLWYF.

Written as DNA, the CDR3 is TGTGCCAGCAGCTCCAGCAAAAGGACAGGTTGGACTGAAGCTTTCTTT. Translating it yields CASSSSKRTGWTEAFF. V and J are TRBV7-9 and TRBJ1-1; 7 positions match TRBD1. The germline V gene has CDR1 SEHNR and CDR2 FQNEAQ (reference sequence). The V segment lost 4 bases and the J segment 5 bases; nucleotides outside the gene matches: 13. This CDR3 spans 16 amino acids. The variable domain in full, with the rest retrieved from reference TRBV7-9 and TRBJ1-1, is DTGVSQNPRHKITKRGQNVTFRCDPISEHNRLYWYRQTLGQGPEFLTYFQNEAQLEKSRLLSDRFSAERPKGSFSTLEIQRTEQGDSAMYLCASSSSKRTGWTEAFFGQGTRLTVV.

The CDR3 region is CSVVGERRNTGELFF. The CDR3 nucleotides read TGCAGCGTTGTCGGGGAAAGGAGGAACACCGGGGAGCTGTTTTTT. This chain joins TRBV29-1 and TRBJ2-2; a weak D match, TRBD2 (5 bases). V shed 4 bases and J shed 1 base, with 13 bases lying between them. The CDR3 length is 15 residues. CDR1 and CDR2 from the germline V gene are SQVTM and ANQGSEA.

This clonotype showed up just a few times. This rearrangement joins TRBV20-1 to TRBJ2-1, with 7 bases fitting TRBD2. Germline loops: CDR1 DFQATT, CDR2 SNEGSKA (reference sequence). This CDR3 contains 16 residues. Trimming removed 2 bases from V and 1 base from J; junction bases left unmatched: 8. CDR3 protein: CSARMVGGGSYNEQFF. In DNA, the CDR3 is TGCAGTGCTAGAATGGTGGGCGGGGGATCCTACAATGAGCAGTTCTTC.